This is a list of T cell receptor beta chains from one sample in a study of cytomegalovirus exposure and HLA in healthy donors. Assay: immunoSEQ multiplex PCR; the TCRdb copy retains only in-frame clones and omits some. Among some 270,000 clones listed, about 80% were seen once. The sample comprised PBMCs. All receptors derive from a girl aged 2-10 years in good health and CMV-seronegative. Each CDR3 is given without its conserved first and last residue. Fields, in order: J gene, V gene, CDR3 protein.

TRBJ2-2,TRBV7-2,ASSLGRGGPWTGELF
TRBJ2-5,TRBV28,ASSPPNRVETQY
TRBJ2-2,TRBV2,ASSEGLAENTGELF
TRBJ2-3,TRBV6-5,ASRPGTTSSYTQY
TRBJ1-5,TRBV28,ASSSQGSSQPQH
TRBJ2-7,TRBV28,ASSLGQSYEQY
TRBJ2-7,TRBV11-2,ASSFTGTAPGEQY
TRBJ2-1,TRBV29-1,SVEIQGTYNEQF
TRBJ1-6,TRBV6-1,ASSESGHLSPNSPLH
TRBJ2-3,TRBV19,ASRGRGTDTQY
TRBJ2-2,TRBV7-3,ASSFIPNTGELF
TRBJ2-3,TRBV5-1,ASSQSGTGGTDTQY
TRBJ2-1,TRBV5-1,AGKTVDEQF
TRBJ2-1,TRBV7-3,ASSLAGLAGDEQF
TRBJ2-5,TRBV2,ASSEAGVAGGQETQY
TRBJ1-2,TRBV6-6,ASSKTGPSNYGYT
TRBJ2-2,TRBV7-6,ASSRSGGWTGELF
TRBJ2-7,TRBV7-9,ASSLASQVDDYEQY